A single sample gave rise to the 26 T cell receptor beta chains below, sequenced in a study of T cell responses to AZD1222 COVID-19 vaccine. The table came from immunoSEQ multiplex PCR; TCRdb's copy has only in-frame clones and leaves some out. The sample records 100,000 or so clones, about 86% being singletons. The sequences come from peripheral blood, collected on day 0 of AZD1222 vaccination. These receptors were obtained from an adult in good health.

The chain has TRBV6-4 and TRBJ2-2; a weak D match, TRBD2 (5 bases). Germline CDR1 MRHNA, CDR2 SNTAGT. The CDR3 runs 13 residues. Deletions cut 5 bases from V and 1 base from J, with 5 bases between. CDR3 sequence (DNA): TGTGCCAGCAGTAGCGGGAACACCGGGGAGCTGTTTTTT. Translating it yields CASSSGNTGELFF.

This clone was counted once. The CDR3, as DNA: TGTGCCAGCAGCTTGGGGGAGGAACCGGCTTTCTTT. The encoded protein is CASSLGEEPAFF. The chain recombines TRBV5-4 with TRBJ1-1; no definite D call. The V gene's germline CDR1 is SGHNT and CDR2 YYREEE (reference sequence). The V and J ends lost 0 bases and 11 bases respectively, with 11 bases between them. The CDR3 covers 12 residues.

The rearrangement joins TRBV6-1 to TRBJ1-5, with TRBD1 as a possible D gene (6 bases). Germline V gene data show CDR1 as MNHNS and CDR2 as SASEGT. CDR3 size: 14 residues. The ends were cut back, 2 bases at V and 5 bases at J, with 10 bases in the middle. The CDR3 coding sequence is TGTGCCAGCAGTGAAACGGGGGGCTATCAGCCCCAGCATTTT. Its protein is CASSETGGYQPQHF.

The V gene is TRBV3-1 (or the pseudogene TRBV3-2), the J gene TRBJ2-7; perhaps D is TRBD1 or TRBD2 (7 bases each). This CDR3 spans 15 amino acids. The V end was cut by 4 bases, the J end by 5 bases, with 18 bases between. Germline V gene sequence: CDR1 LGHDT, CDR2 YNNKEL (reference sequence). In nucleotides, the CDR3 is TGTGCCAGCAGCCGTCCGACAGGGACTAAAAACGAGCAGTACTTC. Translating gives CASSRPTGTKNEQYF.

This clone was seen a handful of times. The V gene is TRBV2, the J gene TRBJ1-5; 8 bases are a match to TRBD1. The trim removed 6 bases at V and 1 base at J, leaving 11 bases unmatched. Germline V CDR1 and CDR2: SNHLY, FYNNEI. There are 17 residues in the CDR3. The CDR3 sequence is CASSPRQGWPSNQPQHF. CDR3 sequence (DNA): TGTGCCAGCAGCCCCAGACAGGGGTGGCCGAGCAATCAGCCCCAGCATTTT.

This clone has only a few counts. V usage is TRBV2 and J usage is TRBJ1-1; D is uncertain. This CDR3 is built from 13 residues. Trimming took 4 bases from V and 1 from J, leaving 7 bases between them. Per germline, CDR1 SNHLY and CDR2 FYNNEI. The CDR3 loop reads CASSVSGNTEAFF. In DNA form, the CDR3 reads TGTGCCAGCAGTGTCTCAGGGAACACTGAAGCTTTCTTT.

The V gene is TRBV6-4, the J gene TRBJ1-2; D ambiguous. V gave up 4 bases and J gave up 10 bases, with 22 bases separating them. Germline V gives CDR1 MRHNA, CDR2 SNTAGT. The CDR3 length is 15 residues. The CDR3 DNA follows: TGTGCCAGCAGTGCCTCCCCGGGCACTGACTTTGACTACACCTTC. Protein product: CASSASPGTDFDYTF.

The chain has TRBV28 and TRBJ1-3, with D possibly TRBD1 on 6 matching bases. Per the germline V gene, CDR1 is MDHEN and CDR2 is SYDVKM. V was shortened by 6 bases and J by 0 bases, with 18 bases between the two germline ends. The CDR3 has 17 amino acids. CDR3 region: CASRGRGQAVSGNTIYF. CDR3 bases: TGTGCCAGCAGGGGACGGGGGCAGGCAGTCTCTGGAAACACCATATATTTT.

The chain couples TRBV9 to TRBJ2-7, with D possibly TRBD2 on 7 matching bases. CDR3 length: 13 residues. In germline, CDR1 is SGDLS, CDR2 YYNGEE. The ends were cut back, 1 base at V and 3 bases at J, with 8 bases in the middle. The DNA of the CDR3 is TGTGCCAGCAGCGTAAGGGGGGGCTACGAGCAGTACTTC. Translation gives CASSVRGGYEQYF.

This chain joins TRBV19 and TRBJ1-2; D gene uncertain. CDR1 is LNHDA and CDR2 is SQIVND in the germline V gene (reference sequence). The V end lost 4 bases, the J end lost 4 bases, and 13 bases lay between the germline ends. CDR3 length: 14 amino acids. This CDR3 reads CASSRKTEGYGYTF. DNA of the CDR3: TGTGCCAGTAGTAGGAAAACAGAAGGCTATGGCTACACCTTC.

The chain recombines TRBV15 with TRBJ2-7, with TRBD2 identical over 11 bases. J was trimmed by 1 base and V by 1 base; bases with no gene match: 9. Germline values: CDR1 LNHNV, CDR2 YYDKDF (reference sequence). CDR3 length equals 18 residues. The CDR3 protein is CATSRGTSGRRLSYEQYF. The CDR3, as DNA: TGTGCCACCAGCAGAGGAACTAGCGGGAGAAGGCTTTCCTACGAGCAGTACTTC. The full variable domain, rest sourced from reference TRBV15 and TRBJ2-7, is DAMVIQNPRYQVTQFGKPVTLSCSQTLNHNVMYWYQQKSSQAPKLLFHYYDKDFNNEADTPDNFQSRRPNTSFCFLDIRSPGLGDTAMYLCATSRGTSGRRLSYEQYFGPGTRLTVT.

The chain uses TRBV3-1 (or the pseudogene TRBV3-2) and TRBJ1-1; D ambiguous. Looked up from germline, CDR1 is LGHDT and CDR2 is YNNKEL (reference sequence). The CDR3 runs to 17 residues. Trimming cost V 1 base and J 0 bases, with 15 bases left between them. The CDR3 sequence is CASSQGFRRSVNTEAFF. The DNA of the CDR3 is TGTGCCAGCAGCCAAGGTTTCCGGAGGTCCGTGAACACTGAAGCTTTCTTT.

V and J are TRBV11-2 and TRBJ2-7; either TRBD1 or TRBD2 may supply D (5 bases each). Germline V CDR1 and CDR2: SGHAT, FQNNGV. Trimming shortened V by 6 bases and J by 1 base, and 16 bases separated the two germline ends. The CDR3 is 15 amino acids. The CDR3, as DNA: TGTGCCAGCAGGCGTCCCGGGACCGTGTCCTACGAGCAGTACTTC. Translated: CASRRPGTVSYEQYF.

The chain employs TRBV4-3 and TRBJ1-6; D remains unclear. V was cut by 0 bases and J by 10 bases, with 10 bases left in between. The germline V gene has CDR1 LGHNA and CDR2 YSLEER. The CDR3 loop spans 14 amino acids. The CDR3 sequence is CASSQDPQVSPLHF. CDR3 in DNA: TGCGCCAGCAGCCAAGATCCCCAGGTCTCACCCCTCCACTTT.

This clone was counted a single time. J is TRBJ1-1 and V is TRBV7-8; no clear D gene. Per germline, CDR1 SGHVS and CDR2 FQNEAQ. The V and J ends lost 5 bases and 6 bases respectively, with 13 bases between them. The CDR3 is made up of 13 amino acids. The CDR3 sequence: CASSLTLTPEAFF. The CDR3 nucleotides are TGTGCCAGCAGCCTTACCTTGACCCCTGAAGCTTTCTTT.

The chain is built from TRBV5-4 and TRBJ2-7, with TRBD2 matching 7 bases. In germline, CDR1 is SGHNT, CDR2 YYREEE (reference sequence). This CDR3 comprises 15 residues. Trimming took 4 bases from V and 6 from J; bases not matched to a gene: 13. The CDR3 nucleotides read TGTGCCAGCAGCCACAAAGGCGGCACTAGCGCCGAGCAGTACTTC. Translating gives CASSHKGGTSAEQYF.

This sequence joins TRBV20-1 and TRBJ1-6; the D gene is possibly TRBD1 (6 bases). V gave up 3 bases and J gave up 6 bases, with 12 bases separating them. CDR3 length equals 14 residues. Germline-derived CDR1 and CDR2 are DFQATT and SNEGSKA (reference sequence). CDR3: CSASLDRLNSPLHF. CDR3 bases: TGCAGTGCTAGTCTAGACAGGCTTAATTCACCCCTCCACTTT.

This clone was picked up one time. The rearrangement links TRBV3-1 (or the pseudogene TRBV3-2) to TRBJ2-1; D perhaps matches TRBD2 (5 bases). This CDR3 region has 14 residues. With 10 bases removed from V and 0 bases from J, the gap between germline ends came to 13 bases. Germline-derived CDR1 and CDR2 are LGHDT and YNNKEL (reference sequence). The DNA of the CDR3 is TGTGCCACCCACCCGAGCGGCTCCTACAATGAGCAGTTCTTC. This encodes CATHPSGSYNEQFF.

The V and J genes are TRBV7-3 and TRBJ1-1; tentative D call: TRBD1 (5 bases). Trimming cost V 5 bases and J 5 bases, with 15 bases left between them. The CDR3 is 14 amino acids. Germline V CDR1 and CDR2: SGHTA, FQGTGA. This CDR3 reads CASSAGTFGTEAFF. The CDR3, as DNA: TGTGCCAGCAGCGCCGGGACCTTCGGGACTGAAGCTTTCTTT.

This sequence joins TRBV24-1 and TRBJ1-2; no firm D call. Germline V gene lookup returns CDR1 KGHDR and CDR2 SFDVKD. Trimming removed 4 bases from V and 0 bases from J, with 14 bases in between. This CDR3 has 16 residues. This chain's CDR3 is CATSDRLAGSNYGYTF. DNA of the CDR3: TGTGCCACCAGTGACCGATTGGCAGGATCTAACTATGGCTACACCTTC.

V and J are TRBV18 and TRBJ2-1; D is possibly TRBD1 (5 bases). The CDR3 sequence is 16 residues long. Per the germline V gene, CDR1 is KGHSH and CDR2 is LQKENI. Trimming shortened V by 1 base and J by 9 bases, and 19 bases separated the two germline ends. CDR3 bases: TGTGCCAGCTCACCACGGGGCAGGGCGGAGTTGGGTGAGCAGTTCTTC. Translating gives CASSPRGRAELGEQFF.

This clone was seen a single time. The V gene is TRBV6-5, the J gene TRBJ1-2; no clear D. Per the germline V gene, CDR1 is MNHEY and CDR2 is SVGAGI. The germline V and J ends were trimmed by 6 bases and 9 bases, with 8 bases remaining between them. This CDR3 is 10 amino acids long. This chain's CDR3 is CASSSGSYTF. The CDR3 region has the DNA TGTGCCAGCAGCTCAGGAAGCTACACCTTC.

The chain is built from TRBV28 and TRBJ1-4; D might be TRBD1 (6 bases). This CDR3 has 16 amino acids. Per germline, CDR1 MDHEN and CDR2 SYDVKM. Trimming left V 5 bases short and J 2 bases short, with 15 bases between. The CDR3 here is CASSPGWGHTNEKLFF. Written as DNA, the CDR3 is TGTGCCAGCAGTCCTGGGTGGGGGCACACTAATGAAAAACTGTTTTTT. Together with reference TRBV28 and TRBJ1-4, the CDR3 gives the full variable domain: DVKVTQSSRYLVKRTGEKVFLECVQDMDHENMFWYRQDPGLGLRLIYFSYDVKMKEKGDIPEGYSVSREKKERFSLILESASTNQTSMYLCASSPGWGHTNEKLFFGSGTQLSVL.

The chain links TRBV18 to TRBJ2-3, with 8 positions matching TRBD2. The CDR3 has 18 residues. V dropped 3 bases and J dropped 4; count of bases not matched to a gene: 15. Germline V gives CDR1 KGHSH, CDR2 LQKENI. The chain's CDR3 is CASSPASGSPLKADTQYF. The CDR3 DNA sequence: TGTGCCAGCTCACCGGCGAGCGGGAGCCCTCTGAAGGCAGATACGCAGTATTTT.

This chain links TRBV2 with TRBJ1-1, with unresolved D. CDR1 is SNHLY and CDR2 is FYNNEI in the germline V gene. Deletions cut 5 bases from V and 1 base from J, with 8 bases between. The CDR3 has 13 residues. The CDR3 nucleotides read TGTGCCAGCAGTAACGATAAGAACACTGAAGCTTTCTTT. Encoded protein: CASSNDKNTEAFF.

This chain connects TRBV7-9 to TRBJ2-1, with 9 bases that match TRBD1. Germline assignment: CDR1 SEHNR and CDR2 FQNEAQ (reference sequence). Trimming cost V 7 bases and J 12 bases; bases outside gene matches: 19. CDR3 length equals 16 residues. CDR3 amino acids: CASTKERAWTGVRQFF. In DNA form, the CDR3 reads TGTGCCAGCACTAAAGAGAGGGCCTGGACAGGGGTTCGGCAGTTCTTC. The whole variable domain, filled in from reference TRBV7-9 and TRBJ2-1, reads DTGVSQNPRHKITKRGQNVTFRCDPISEHNRLYWYRQTLGQGPEFLTYFQNEAQLEKSRLLSDRFSAERPKGSFSTLEIQRTEQGDSAMYLCASTKERAWTGVRQFFGPGTRLTVL.